The clone carrying this T cell receptor (beta chain) appeared a few times. Its antigen remains unidentified. Trimming removed 8 bases at V and 4 bases at J, with 20 bases between. The length of the CDR3 is 15 residues. The V gene's germline CDR1 is MGHDK and CDR2 SYGVNS. This sample is part of a study of cytomegalovirus exposure and HLA in healthy donors. General study points: Cytomegalovirus status was reportedly diagnosed by the classifier with high sensitivity and specificity.

PCR employed 60 Vbeta and 13 Jbeta primers. Produced via immunoSEQ multiplex PCR; TCRdb's table is partial and in-frame only. Here the sample spans about 120,000 clones, approximately 68% being singletons. The origin of this receptor is a man younger than 45 in good health and CMV-seropositive. The sequenced material came from PBMCs. The chain carries TRBV25-1 and TRBJ1-2; tentative D call: TRBD1 (5 bases). CDR3 sequence: CASSAQGLPPYGYTF. The CDR3 DNA reads as TGTGCCAGCTCGGCGCAGGGCCTCCCTCCCTATGGCTACACCTTC.